This is a list of T cell receptor beta chains from one sample in a study of T cell responses to AZD1222 COVID-19 vaccine. Profiled with immunoSEQ multiplex PCR; TCRdb holds only in-frame clones, not every one. The sample gives some 86,000 clones, approximately 90% of which show up once; approximately 5% is in the top ten. Sequencing used peripheral blood, obtained 28 days after the second AZD1222 dose. Every receptor here comes from an adult who received the AZD1222 COVID-19 vaccine. CDR3s include the opening cysteine and the closing phenylalanine or tryptophan. A D gene is named only where the DNA matches it firmly. Clone sizes are given selectively: once, few, many, or a class where the clone is expanded.

length	V	size	D	J	DNA	CDR3
11	TRBV7-2	-	-	TRBJ2-4	TGTGCCAGCAGCTCAAAGAACATTCAGTACTTC	CASSSKNIQYF
13	TRBV19	-	-	TRBJ1-2	TGTGCCAGTACCTCGACAGGAAACTATGGCTACACCTTC	CASTSTGNYGYTF
13	TRBV30	-	-	TRBJ1-5	TGTGCCTGGACACGCGGGTGGAATCAGCCCCAGCATTTT	CAWTRGWNQPQHF
13	TRBV18	once	-	TRBJ1-5	TGTGCCAGCTCACCAACGTCTAATCAGCCCCAGCATTTT	CASSPTSNQPQHF
15	TRBV5-4	-	-	TRBJ2-7	TGTGCCAGCACCGAGGGAGGTCCTGCCTCCTACGAGCAGTACTTC	CASTEGGPASYEQYF
13	TRBV2	-	TRBD1	TRBJ1-5	TGTGCCACCAACGACAGGGAGGGACAGCCCCAGCATTTT	CATNDREGQPQHF
14	TRBV6-5	-	TRBD1	TRBJ1-2	TGTGCCACCGGCCCGACAGGGTTTATGGAAGGCTACACCTTC	CATGPTGFMEGYTF
15	TRBV12-5	-	-	TRBJ2-3	TGTGCTAGTGGTTTACGGGACATGGACACAGATACGCAGTATTTT	CASGLRDMDTDTQYF
12	TRBV6-5	once	-	TRBJ2-7	TGTGCCAGCAGTTATAGGGACGCCGAGCAGTACTTC	CASSYRDAEQYF
16	TRBV7-2	-	TRBD1	TRBJ2-2	TGTGCCAGCAGCTTAGGGGACAGGGTAGGGATCGGGGAGCTGTTTTTT	CASSLGDRVGIGELFF
12	TRBV6-5	-	TRBD1	TRBJ1-2	TGTGCCAGCAGTTACAACAGGGGTGGCTACACCTTC	CASSYNRGGYTF
13	TRBV12-3/TRBV12-4	-	-	TRBJ1-1	TGTGCCAGCAGTTTTACCCAGAACACTGAAGCTTTCTTT	CASSFTQNTEAFF
16	TRBV7-3	-	TRBD1	TRBJ2-3	TGTGCCAGCAGCTTAACCCCAGGACAGGGGATGGTAGCGCAGTATTTT	CASSLTPGQGMVAQYF
13	TRBV6-5	-	-	TRBJ1-1	TGTGCCAGCAGTTACTCGTTACTCACTGAAGCTTTCTTT	CASSYSLLTEAFF
10	TRBV29-1	-	TRBD1	TRBJ2-7	TGCAGCGGCGGGACAGGGGAGCAGTACTTC	CSGGTGEQYF
16	TRBV27	-	TRBD1	TRBJ2-6	TGTGCCAGCAGTCATACAGGGGGCTCTGGGGCCAACGTCCTGACTTTC	CASSHTGGSGANVLTF
16	TRBV11-2	-	-	TRBJ2-7	TGTGCCAGCAGCCCGCTGACAGGGAGGGACTCCTACGAGCAGTACTTC	CASSPLTGRDSYEQYF
15	TRBV18	-	-	TRBJ2-7	TGTGCCAGCTCACCCTTAGGACAGAGCTCCTACGAGCAGTACTTC	CASSPLGQSSYEQYF
14	TRBV3-1/TRBV3-2	-	-	TRBJ1-4	TGTGCCAGCAGCCAAAGGACACGTAATGAAAAACTGTTTTTT	CASSQRTRNEKLFF
14	TRBV19	-	-	TRBJ1-5	TGTGCCAGTACGAGAAGTTATAGCAATCAGCCCCAGCATTTT	CASTRSYSNQPQHF
15	TRBV27	-	-	TRBJ2-1	TGTGCCAGCAGTTTAGGACTACGGGGCTACAATGAGCAGTTCTTC	CASSLGLRGYNEQFF
16	TRBV19	-	-	TRBJ1-3	TGTGCCAGTAGTATAGGAACAGGCGGGATTGGAAACACCATATATTTT	CASSIGTGGIGNTIYF
14	TRBV10-3	-	TRBD2	TRBJ2-1	TGTGCCATCAGGGGACTAGTCTGGGCGGATGAGCAGTTCTTC	CAIRGLVWADEQFF
15	TRBV18	-	TRBD1	TRBJ2-7	TGTGCCAGCTCACCTTCCGGGACAGCTTACTACGAGCAGTACTTC	CASSPSGTAYYEQYF
16	TRBV28	-	TRBD1	TRBJ1-4	TGTGCCAGCAGTTTTCCCGGGACAGGGCGGGGGGAAAAACTGTTTTTT	CASSFPGTGRGEKLFF
14	TRBV7-9	-	-	TRBJ1-6	TGTGCCAGCAGGGAGGGCAGGGAGAATTCACCCCTCCACTTT	CASREGRENSPLHF
10	TRBV20-1	-	-	TRBJ1-1	TGCAGTTTTGAGGGCACTGAAGCTTTCTTT	CSFEGTEAFF
15	TRBV30	once	-	TRBJ2-5	TGTGCCTGGAGTACCTCCGGGGGTCCCGGGAAGACCCAGTACTTC	CAWSTSGGPGKTQYF
16	TRBV6-4	-	TRBD1	TRBJ2-5	TGTGCCAGCAGTGGGGGACAGGGGACTTTCCAAGAGACCCAGTACTTC	CASSGGQGTFQETQYF
15	TRBV5-1	-	TRBD1	TRBJ1-4	TGCGCCAGCAGCTTGGGACAGGGGATGTACGAAAAACTGTTTTTT	CASSLGQGMYEKLFF
14	TRBV7-8	-	-	TRBJ2-7	TGTGCCAGCAGCTTAGCGCGTCGGGGCTACGAGCAGTACTTC	CASSLARRGYEQYF
13	TRBV5-1	-	TRBD1	TRBJ1-1	TGCGCCAGCTTCGGGACAGCAAAGTTTGAAGCTTTCTTT	CASFGTAKFEAFF
14	TRBV18	-	TRBD1	TRBJ1-4	TGTGCCAGCTCACTTACAGGGGTCAATGAAAAACTGTTTTTT	CASSLTGVNEKLFF
15	TRBV13	-	-	TRBJ1-6	TGTGCCAGCAGTGAAAGACAGGAGGCTAATTCACCCCTCCACTTT	CASSERQEANSPLHF
15	TRBV19	-	-	TRBJ1-1	TGTGCCAGTAGTCCCCGGACAGCGGGAAACACTGAAGCTTTCTTT	CASSPRTAGNTEAFF
16	TRBV11-2	once	TRBD1	TRBJ1-4	TGTGCCAGCAGCTTAGCCCAGGGGGCAACTAATGAAAAACTGTTTTTT	CASSLAQGATNEKLFF
17	TRBV11-2	few	TRBD2	TRBJ2-3	TGTGCCAGCAGCTTAATTGTGGCAGCGGGGGGAGGGGATACGCAGTATTTT	CASSLIVAAGGGDTQYF
12	TRBV25-1	-	-	TRBJ1-2	TGTGCCAGCAGTGATGGGGTGAGAGGCTACACCTTC	CASSDGVRGYTF
16	TRBV5-4	-	TRBD2	TRBJ2-5	TGTGCCAGCAGCTTGGCGATAGCGGGGGGGCGGGAGACCCAGTACTTC	CASSLAIAGGRETQYF
13	TRBV18	-	-	TRBJ1-1	TGTGCCAGCTCAGGCCTAGAGGGGACTGAAGCTTTCTTT	CASSGLEGTEAFF
16	TRBV7-2	-	TRBD1	TRBJ1-6	TGTGCCAGCAGCGGAGGGGGCAGAGAGCATAATTCACCCCTCCACTTT	CASSGGGREHNSPLHF
15	TRBV3-1/TRBV3-2	-	TRBD1	TRBJ1-3	TGTGCCAGCAGCCCCCCGACAGGGAGCCGAAACACCATATATTTT	CASSPPTGSRNTIYF
18	TRBV6-1	-	TRBD1	TRBJ2-1	TGTGCCAGCAGTGAAGCGCTTTATGGGGACAGGGGTGGGAGAGAGCAGTTCTTC	CASSEALYGDRGGREQFF
16	TRBV2	few	-	TRBJ1-5	TGTGCCAGTGAGGACAGATTGCTTTATAGCAATCAGCCCCAGCATTTT	CASEDRLLYSNQPQHF
12	TRBV6-5	-	-	TRBJ1-6	TGTGCCAGCAGTTACGAGGGATCACCCCTCCACTTT	CASSYEGSPLHF
13	TRBV27	-	-	TRBJ1-1	TGTGCCAGCAGTTTATTTTCGAACACTGAAGCTTTCTTT	CASSLFSNTEAFF
18	TRBV28	-	TRBD2	TRBJ2-2	TGTGCCAGCAGTTTATTTGGTAGCGGGGGGACGAACACCGGGGAGCTGTTTTTT	CASSLFGSGGTNTGELFF
13	TRBV6-5	-	-	TRBJ1-5	TGTGCCAGCAGTTCAGTGACAGCTCAGCCCCAGCATTTT	CASSSVTAQPQHF
15	TRBV19	once	TRBD1	TRBJ1-3	TGTGCCAGTTCGCAACAGGGGGCATATGGAAACACCATATATTTT	CASSQQGAYGNTIYF
16	TRBV7-2	once	TRBD1	TRBJ1-1	TGTGCCAGCAGCTTAGGGGGACAGGGCGGTCACACTGAAGCTTTCTTT	CASSLGGQGGHTEAFF
14	TRBV7-6	-	-	TRBJ1-1	TGTGCCAGCAGCTTTACCCAGGGGAACACTGAAGCTTTCTTT	CASSFTQGNTEAFF
13	TRBV24-1	-	-	TRBJ2-4	TGTGCCACCAGTGATCCCTCCCAAAACATTCAGTACTTC	CATSDPSQNIQYF
15	TRBV5-1	-	-	TRBJ2-7	TGCGCCAGCAGCTTCAGGCAAGGGAGTGGGTACGAGCAGTACTTC	CASSFRQGSGYEQYF
17	TRBV5-5	once	-	TRBJ1-5	TGTGCCAGCAGCTTGGGGGGACATTCTCAGCCCAATCAGCCCCAGCATTTT	CASSLGGHSQPNQPQHF
13	TRBV2	-	-	TRBJ2-3	TGTGCCAGGGAAACGGACGGCACAGATACGCAGTATTTT	CARETDGTDTQYF
11	TRBV6-5	-	TRBD1	TRBJ1-4	TGTGCCAGCGAGGGGGCTGAAAAACTGTTTTTT	CASEGAEKLFF
16	TRBV18	-	TRBD2	TRBJ2-7	TGTGCCAGCTCACCCCTTGGCGGCGGGGGGGCCCACGAGCAGTACTTC	CASSPLGGGGAHEQYF
12	TRBV11-2	-	-	TRBJ1-1	TGTGCCAGCAGCTTAGATAATACTGAAGCTTTCTTT	CASSLDNTEAFF